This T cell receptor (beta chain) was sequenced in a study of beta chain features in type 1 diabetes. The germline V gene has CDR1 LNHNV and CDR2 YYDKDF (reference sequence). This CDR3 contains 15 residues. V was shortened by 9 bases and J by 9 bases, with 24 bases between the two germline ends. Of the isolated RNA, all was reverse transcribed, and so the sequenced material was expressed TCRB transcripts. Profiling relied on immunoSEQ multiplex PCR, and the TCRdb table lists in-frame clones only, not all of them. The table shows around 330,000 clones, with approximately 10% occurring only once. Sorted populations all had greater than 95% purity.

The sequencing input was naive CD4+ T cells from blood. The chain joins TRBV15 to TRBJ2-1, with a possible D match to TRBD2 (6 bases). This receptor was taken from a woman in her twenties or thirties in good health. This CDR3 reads CATRLSDSMEGEQFF. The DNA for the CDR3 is TGTGCCACGAGGCTGAGTGACTCCATGGAGGGTGAGCAGTTCTTC.